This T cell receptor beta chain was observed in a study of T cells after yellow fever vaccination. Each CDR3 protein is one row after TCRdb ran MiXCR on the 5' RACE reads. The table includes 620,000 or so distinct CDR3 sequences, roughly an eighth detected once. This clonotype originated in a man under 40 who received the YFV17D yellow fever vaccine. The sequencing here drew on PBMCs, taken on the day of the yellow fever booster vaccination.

CDR3 residues: CASTPTPGTSNEQFF. For the CDR3, the DNA is TGTGCCAGCACTCCAACTCCCGGGACTAGCAATGAGCAGTTCTTC. The rearrangement links TRBV6-2 or TRBV6-3 to TRBJ2-1; 8 bases are a match to TRBD2. Germline CDR1 and CDR2: MNHEY and SVGEGT. The V segment lost 7 bases and the J segment 6 bases; nucleotides outside the gene matches: 11. This CDR3 has 15 amino acids.